This T cell receptor (beta chain) was obtained from a study of human T cells and chemical hapten exposure. Looking at the study overall: Patients, chiefly female, had alopecia areata, totalis or universalis.

Germline loops: CDR1 SQVTM, CDR2 ANQGSEA. After removal of 7 bases from V and 3 bases from J, the junction contained 8 bases not matched to a gene. CDR3 length: 13 amino acids. This sample's time point: patch test 2, 6 weeks after DPC sensitization. The treatment is: therapeutic diphenylcyclopropenone sensitization with weekly scalp DPC. Total RNA came from unfractionated whole blood. TCRdb ran MiXCR on the RACE reads and lists one entry per CDR3 protein. The sample has about 110,000 distinct CDR3 sequences; roughly a tenth are singletons. This clonotype was seen at least ten times. Source: whole blood, taken in connection with sensitization to the hapten diphenylcyclopropenone (DPC). J is TRBJ1-1 and V is TRBV29-1, with 7 bases lining up with TRBD1. The receptor was derived from a woman between 40 and 55 years old with alopecia areata. Some clones in this sample may be carry-over from other donors' samples. This CDR3 reads CSAWGQGDTEAFF. The CDR3, as DNA: TGCAGCGCCTGGGGGCAGGGGGACACTGAAGCTTTCTTT.